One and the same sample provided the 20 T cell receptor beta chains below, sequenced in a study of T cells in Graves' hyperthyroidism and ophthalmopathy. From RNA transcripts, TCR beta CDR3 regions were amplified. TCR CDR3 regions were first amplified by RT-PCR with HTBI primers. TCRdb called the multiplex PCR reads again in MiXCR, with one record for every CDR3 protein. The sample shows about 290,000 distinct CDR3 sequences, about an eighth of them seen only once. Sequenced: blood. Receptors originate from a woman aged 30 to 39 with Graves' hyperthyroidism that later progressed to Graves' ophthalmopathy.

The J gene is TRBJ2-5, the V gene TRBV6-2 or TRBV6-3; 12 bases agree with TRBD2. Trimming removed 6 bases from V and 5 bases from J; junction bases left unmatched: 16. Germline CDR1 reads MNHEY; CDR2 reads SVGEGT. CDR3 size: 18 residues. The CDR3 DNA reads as TGTGCCAGCAGCCGACCGACTAGCGGGAGAGAACGGGGGGAGACCCAGTACTTC. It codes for CASSRPTSGRERGETQYF.

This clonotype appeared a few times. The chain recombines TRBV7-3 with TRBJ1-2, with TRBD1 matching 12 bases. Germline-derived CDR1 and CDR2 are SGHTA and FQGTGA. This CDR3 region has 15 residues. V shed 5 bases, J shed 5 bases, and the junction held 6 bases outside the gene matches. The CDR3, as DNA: TGTGCCAGCAGCCCGGGGACAGGGGGCTCTTATGGCTACACCTTC. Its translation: CASSPGTGGSYGYTF.

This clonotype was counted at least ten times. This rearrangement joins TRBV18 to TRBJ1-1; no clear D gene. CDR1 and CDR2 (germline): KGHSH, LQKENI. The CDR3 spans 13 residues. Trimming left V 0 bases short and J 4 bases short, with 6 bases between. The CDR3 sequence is CASSPPSSTEAFF. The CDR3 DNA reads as TGTGCCAGCTCACCACCGAGCAGCACTGAAGCTTTCTTT.

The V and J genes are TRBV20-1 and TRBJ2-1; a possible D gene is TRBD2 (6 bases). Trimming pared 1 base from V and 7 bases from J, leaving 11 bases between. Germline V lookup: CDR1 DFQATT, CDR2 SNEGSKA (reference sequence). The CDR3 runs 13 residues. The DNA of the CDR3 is TGCAGTGCTAGAGTCCCTAGCGAGAATGAGCAGTTCTTC. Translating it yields CSARVPSENEQFF.

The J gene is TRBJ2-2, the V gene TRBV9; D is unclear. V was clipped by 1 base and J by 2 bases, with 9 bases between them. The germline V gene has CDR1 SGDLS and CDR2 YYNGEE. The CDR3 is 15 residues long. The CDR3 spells CASSVRTDNTGELFF. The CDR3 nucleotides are TGTGCCAGCAGCGTACGGACGGACAACACCGGGGAGCTGTTTTTT.

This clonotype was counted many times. As DNA, the CDR3 is TGTGCCAGTGGCCCGGGACTAGCGGGAGAACCGGGATATGAGCAGTTCTTC. It specifies CASGPGLAGEPGYEQFF. The chain joins TRBV19 to TRBJ2-1; 14 nucleotides line up with TRBD2. This CDR3 is 17 amino acids long. The germline V gene has CDR1 LNHDA and CDR2 SQIVND (reference sequence). V shed 8 bases and J 8 bases; nucleotides not matched to a gene: 14.

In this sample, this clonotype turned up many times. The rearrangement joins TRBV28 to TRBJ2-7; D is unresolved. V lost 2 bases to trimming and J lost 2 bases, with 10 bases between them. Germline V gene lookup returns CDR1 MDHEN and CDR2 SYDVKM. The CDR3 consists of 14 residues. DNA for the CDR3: TGTGCCAGCAGTTTAGTAACAACCACCTACGAGCAGTACTTC. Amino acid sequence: CASSLVTTTYEQYF.

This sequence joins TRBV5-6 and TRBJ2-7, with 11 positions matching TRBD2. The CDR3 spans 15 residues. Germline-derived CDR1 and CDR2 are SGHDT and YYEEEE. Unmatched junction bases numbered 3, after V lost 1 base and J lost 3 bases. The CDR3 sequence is CASSLRLAGIYEQYF. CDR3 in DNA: TGTGCCAGCAGCTTGCGACTAGCGGGAATCTACGAGCAGTACTTC.

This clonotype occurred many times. The CDR3 region is CASSLYVGGSTDTQYF. DNA for the CDR3: TGTGCCAGCAGCTTATACGTAGGCGGTAGCACAGATACGCAGTATTTT. The genes are TRBV7-9 and TRBJ2-3; D call uncertain. Deletions cut 2 bases from V and 0 bases from J, with 12 bases between. From germline, CDR1 is SEHNR and CDR2 FQNEAQ (reference sequence). The CDR3 sequence is 16 residues long.

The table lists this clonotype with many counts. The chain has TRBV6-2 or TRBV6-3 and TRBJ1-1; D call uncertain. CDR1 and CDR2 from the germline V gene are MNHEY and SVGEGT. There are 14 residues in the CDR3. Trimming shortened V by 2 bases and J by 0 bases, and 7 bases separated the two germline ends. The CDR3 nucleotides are TGTGCCAGCAGTTACGGACCCTTGAACACTGAAGCTTTCTTT. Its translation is CASSYGPLNTEAFF.

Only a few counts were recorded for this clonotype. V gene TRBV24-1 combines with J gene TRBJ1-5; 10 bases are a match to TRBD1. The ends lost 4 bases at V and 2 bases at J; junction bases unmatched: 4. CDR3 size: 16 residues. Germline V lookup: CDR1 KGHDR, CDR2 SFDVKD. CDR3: CATSDAGTGGNQPQHF. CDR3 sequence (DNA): TGTGCCACCAGTGACGCCGGGACAGGGGGCAATCAGCCCCAGCATTTT.

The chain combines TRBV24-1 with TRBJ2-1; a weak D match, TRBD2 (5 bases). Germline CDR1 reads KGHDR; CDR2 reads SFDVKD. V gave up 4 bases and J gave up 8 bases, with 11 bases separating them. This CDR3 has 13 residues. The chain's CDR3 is CATSDSLAHEQFF. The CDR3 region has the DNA TGTGCCACCAGTGACTCCCTAGCCCATGAGCAGTTCTTC.

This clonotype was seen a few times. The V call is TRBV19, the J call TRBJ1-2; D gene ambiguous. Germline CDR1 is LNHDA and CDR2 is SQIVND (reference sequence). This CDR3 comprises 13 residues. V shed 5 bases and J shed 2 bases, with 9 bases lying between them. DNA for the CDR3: TGTGCCAGTAGTGGGCCCAGCAACTATGGCTACACCTTC. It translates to CASSGPSNYGYTF.

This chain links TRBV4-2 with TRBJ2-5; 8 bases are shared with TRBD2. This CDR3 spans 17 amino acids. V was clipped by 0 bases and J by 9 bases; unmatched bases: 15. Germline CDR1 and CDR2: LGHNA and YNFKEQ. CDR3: CASSQDTIAGRGGAQYF. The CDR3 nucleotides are TGTGCCAGCAGCCAAGATACAATAGCGGGGCGGGGAGGGGCCCAGTACTTC.

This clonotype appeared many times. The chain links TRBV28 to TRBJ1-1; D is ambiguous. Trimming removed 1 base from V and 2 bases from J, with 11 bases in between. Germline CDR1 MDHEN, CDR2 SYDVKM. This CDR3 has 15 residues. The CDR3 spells CASSLYGEINTEAFF. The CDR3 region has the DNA TGTGCCAGCAGTTTATATGGAGAGATCAACACTGAAGCTTTCTTT.

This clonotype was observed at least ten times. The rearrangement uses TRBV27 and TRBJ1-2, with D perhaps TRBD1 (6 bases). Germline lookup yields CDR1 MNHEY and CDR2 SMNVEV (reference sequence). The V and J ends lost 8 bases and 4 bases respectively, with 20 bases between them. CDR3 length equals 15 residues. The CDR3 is CASRSEKQGSYGYTF. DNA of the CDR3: TGTGCCAGCCGAAGTGAGAAACAGGGAAGCTATGGCTACACCTTC.

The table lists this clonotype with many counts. CDR3: CASLTGMNTEAFF. The CDR3 nucleotides are TGTGCCAGTTTAACGGGAATGAACACTGAAGCTTTCTTT. The chain has TRBV6-1 and TRBJ1-1; no clear D. This CDR3 spans 13 amino acids. Trimming took 9 bases from V and 0 from J, leaving 11 bases between them. Germline CDR1 is MNHNS and CDR2 is SASEGT.

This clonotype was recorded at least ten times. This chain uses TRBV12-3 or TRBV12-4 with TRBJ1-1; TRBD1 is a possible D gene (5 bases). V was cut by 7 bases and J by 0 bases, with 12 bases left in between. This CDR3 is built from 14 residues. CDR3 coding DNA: TGTGCCAGCAATCAGGGTTCCGTGAACACTGAAGCTTTCTTT. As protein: CASNQGSVNTEAFF.

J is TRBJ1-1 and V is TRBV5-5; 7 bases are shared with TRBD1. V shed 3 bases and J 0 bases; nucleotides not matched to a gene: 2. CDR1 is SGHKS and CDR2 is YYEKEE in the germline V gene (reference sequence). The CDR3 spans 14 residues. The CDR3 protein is CASSWGQMNTEAFF. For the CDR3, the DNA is TGTGCCAGCAGCTGGGGACAGATGAACACTGAAGCTTTCTTT.

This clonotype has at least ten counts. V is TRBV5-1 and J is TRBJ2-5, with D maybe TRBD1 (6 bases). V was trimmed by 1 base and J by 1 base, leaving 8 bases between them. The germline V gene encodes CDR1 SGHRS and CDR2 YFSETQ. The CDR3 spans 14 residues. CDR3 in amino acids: CASSLSDSQETQYF. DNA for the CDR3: TGCGCCAGCAGCTTGTCGGACAGCCAAGAGACCCAGTACTTC.